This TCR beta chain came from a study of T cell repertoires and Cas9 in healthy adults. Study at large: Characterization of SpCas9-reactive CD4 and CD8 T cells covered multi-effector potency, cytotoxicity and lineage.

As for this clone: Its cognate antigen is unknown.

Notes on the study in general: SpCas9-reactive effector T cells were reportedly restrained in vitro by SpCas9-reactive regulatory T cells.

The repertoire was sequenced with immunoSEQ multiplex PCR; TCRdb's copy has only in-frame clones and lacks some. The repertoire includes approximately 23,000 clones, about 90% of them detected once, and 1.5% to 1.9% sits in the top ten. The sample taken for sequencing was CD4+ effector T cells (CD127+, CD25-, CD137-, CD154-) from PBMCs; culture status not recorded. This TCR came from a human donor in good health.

CDR3 region: CASSIQPGQGSYEQYF. The CDR3 nucleotides are TGTGCCAGTAGTATTCAGCCCGGGCAGGGATCCTACGAGCAGTACTTC. The chain joins TRBV19 to TRBJ2-7; D may be TRBD1 (5 bases). CDR1 and CDR2 (germline): LNHDA, SQIVND (reference sequence). CDR3 length: 16 residues. V dropped 3 bases and J dropped 1 base, with 16 bases sitting between them.